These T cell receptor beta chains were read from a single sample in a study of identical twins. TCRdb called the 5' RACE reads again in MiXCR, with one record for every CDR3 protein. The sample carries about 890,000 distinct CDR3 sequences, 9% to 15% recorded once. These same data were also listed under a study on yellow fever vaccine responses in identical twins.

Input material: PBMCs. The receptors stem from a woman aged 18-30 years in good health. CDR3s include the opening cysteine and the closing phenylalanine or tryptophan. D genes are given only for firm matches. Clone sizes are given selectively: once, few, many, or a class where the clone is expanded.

CDR3 DNA: TGCGCCAGCAGCTCAGGTCGGACTACAACCGGGGAGCTGTTTTTT
CDR3 protein: CASSSGRTTTGELFF
clone size: few
D gene: .
J gene: TRBJ2-2
V gene: TRBV5-1
CDR3 length: 15

CDR3 DNA: TGCAGTGCCACGGACACCTCCTACGAGCAGTACTTC
CDR3 protein: CSATDTSYEQYF
clone size: .
D gene: .
J gene: TRBJ2-7
V gene: TRBV20-1
CDR3 length: 12

CDR3 DNA: TGTGCCAGCAGCGGAAAGGGGGCGGGAGGGCCGACCTACAATGAGCAGTTCTTC
CDR3 protein: CASSGKGAGGPTYNEQFF
clone size: .
D gene: TRBD2
J gene: TRBJ2-1
V gene: TRBV7-3
CDR3 length: 18

CDR3 DNA: TGTGCCAGCAGCCCAACTCTTTTTGGCCCAGATACGCAGTATTTT
CDR3 protein: CASSPTLFGPDTQYF
clone size: .
D gene: .
J gene: TRBJ2-3
V gene: TRBV11-1
CDR3 length: 15

CDR3 DNA: TGTGCCACCAGTGCCCCTTACGGGGGCGCAGATACGCAGTATTTT
CDR3 protein: CATSAPYGGADTQYF
clone size: few
D gene: .
J gene: TRBJ2-3
V gene: TRBV24-1
CDR3 length: 15

CDR3 DNA: TGCGCCAGCAGCTTTGGGATCGGGTTGGCTGAGCAGTTCTTC
CDR3 protein: CASSFGIGLAEQFF
clone size: many
D gene: .
J gene: TRBJ2-1
V gene: TRBV5-1
CDR3 length: 14

CDR3 DNA: TGTGCCAGCAGTTACGGGACTAGCGGGGCCTACAATGAGCAGTTCTTC
CDR3 protein: CASSYGTSGAYNEQFF
clone size: .
D gene: TRBD2
J gene: TRBJ2-1
V gene: TRBV6-5
CDR3 length: 16

CDR3 DNA: TGTGCCACCAGCAGAAGCAGGTCCTCGAGTGCCGGGGAGCTGTTTTTT
CDR3 protein: CATSRSRSSSAGELFF
clone size: .
D gene: .
J gene: TRBJ2-2
V gene: TRBV15
CDR3 length: 16

CDR3 DNA: TGCGCCAGCAGCTTGGGTACTGTCAGGGCCGATGGCTACACCTTC
CDR3 protein: CASSLGTVRADGYTF
clone size: .
D gene: .
J gene: TRBJ1-2
V gene: TRBV5-1
CDR3 length: 15

CDR3 DNA: TGTGCCAGCAGCGCCCCACGAGAGGGCCTAGCGGAGGGGAATACGCAGTATTTT
CDR3 protein: CASSAPREGLAEGNTQYF
clone size: .
D gene: TRBD2
J gene: TRBJ2-3
V gene: TRBV9
CDR3 length: 18

CDR3 DNA: TGTGCCATCAGGGGCGGACAGGGGGCGAATGAGCAGTTCTTC
CDR3 protein: CAIRGGQGANEQFF
clone size: many
D gene: TRBD1
J gene: TRBJ2-1
V gene: TRBV10-3
CDR3 length: 14

CDR3 DNA: TGCGCCAGCAGCTTGGGTAGGACCACCGACAATGAGCAGTTCTTC
CDR3 protein: CASSLGRTTDNEQFF
clone size: few
D gene: .
J gene: TRBJ2-1
V gene: TRBV5-1
CDR3 length: 15

CDR3 DNA: TGCGCCAGCAGCTTCACGGGGGCTAGGTATGGCTACACCTTC
CDR3 protein: CASSFTGARYGYTF
clone size: .
D gene: .
J gene: TRBJ1-2
V gene: TRBV5-1
CDR3 length: 14

CDR3 DNA: TGTGCCAGCAGGCCCCGGGGCAGGTCTAATTCACCCCTCCACTTT
CDR3 protein: CASRPRGRSNSPLHF
clone size: .
D gene: .
J gene: TRBJ1-6
V gene: TRBV12-3/TRBV12-4
CDR3 length: 15

CDR3 DNA: TGTGCCAGCAGCTTAGAGGGGTCGAGGGAAAAACTGTTTTTT
CDR3 protein: CASSLEGSREKLFF
clone size: few
D gene: .
J gene: TRBJ1-4
V gene: TRBV7-2
CDR3 length: 14

CDR3 DNA: TGTGCCTCCAGTGTCGGCGGTCACAATGAGCAGTTCTTC
CDR3 protein: CASSVGGHNEQFF
clone size: few
D gene: .
J gene: TRBJ2-1
V gene: TRBV25-1
CDR3 length: 13

CDR3 DNA: TGTGCCAGCAGTTCTCATAAAAATTCACCCCTCCACTTT
CDR3 protein: CASSSHKNSPLHF
clone size: many
D gene: .
J gene: TRBJ1-6
V gene: TRBV6-5
CDR3 length: 13

CDR3 DNA: TGCAGTGCTCCGCGGACTCCAAGCTCCTACAATGAGCAGTTCTTC
CDR3 protein: CSAPRTPSSYNEQFF
clone size: few
D gene: .
J gene: TRBJ2-1
V gene: TRBV20-1
CDR3 length: 15

CDR3 DNA: TGTGCCAGCGGATCCCACCCCAATGAGCAGTTCTTC
CDR3 protein: CASGSHPNEQFF
clone size: .
D gene: .
J gene: TRBJ2-1
V gene: TRBV5-6
CDR3 length: 12

CDR3 DNA: TGTGCCAGCTTAATAGGGGCCCCAGGGTACAATGAGCAGTTCTTC
CDR3 protein: CASLIGAPGYNEQFF
clone size: .
D gene: .
J gene: TRBJ2-1
V gene: TRBV12-3/TRBV12-4
CDR3 length: 15

CDR3 DNA: TGTGCCAGCAGTTTACGGGGGAAAATTAGCACCGGGGAGCTGTTTTTT
CDR3 protein: CASSLRGKISTGELFF
clone size: .
D gene: .
J gene: TRBJ2-2
V gene: TRBV12-3/TRBV12-4
CDR3 length: 16

CDR3 DNA: TGTGCCAGCAGTACAACAGGGTTAGTCTACGAGCAGTACTTC
CDR3 protein: CASSTTGLVYEQYF
clone size: few
D gene: .
J gene: TRBJ2-7
V gene: TRBV25-1
CDR3 length: 14

CDR3 DNA: TGCGCCAGCAGCCGCGGAGAGACTAGCGGGAGAGATACGCAGTATTTT
CDR3 protein: CASSRGETSGRDTQYF
clone size: .
D gene: TRBD2
J gene: TRBJ2-3
V gene: TRBV5-1
CDR3 length: 16

CDR3 DNA: TGTGCCAGCACCCCCTTCGGGGACACTGAAGCTTTCTTT
CDR3 protein: CASTPFGDTEAFF
clone size: few
D gene: .
J gene: TRBJ1-1
V gene: TRBV7-9
CDR3 length: 13

CDR3 DNA: TGTGCCAGCAGCTTGGCCGGGACGGAAAGCAATCAGCCCCAGCATTTT
CDR3 protein: CASSLAGTESNQPQHF
clone size: many
D gene: .
J gene: TRBJ1-5
V gene: TRBV5-5
CDR3 length: 16

CDR3 DNA: TGTGCCACCAGCAGAGATCGGGGGGTTAACTCTGAAGCTTTCTTT
CDR3 protein: CATSRDRGVNSEAFF
clone size: .
D gene: .
J gene: TRBJ1-1
V gene: TRBV15
CDR3 length: 15

CDR3 DNA: TGTGCCACCCGACGGACAGAGAACACTGAAGCTTTCTTT
CDR3 protein: CATRRTENTEAFF
clone size: few
D gene: .
J gene: TRBJ1-1
V gene: TRBV24-1
CDR3 length: 13

CDR3 DNA: TGTGCCACCAGCAGAGGGAACCCGACTAGCGGCACAGATACGCAGTATTTT
CDR3 protein: CATSRGNPTSGTDTQYF
clone size: .
D gene: TRBD2
J gene: TRBJ2-3
V gene: TRBV15
CDR3 length: 17

CDR3 DNA: TGTGCCAGCAGCGTAGGAGGCGGGACTCCCAAAAACATTCAGTACTTC
CDR3 protein: CASSVGGGTPKNIQYF
clone size: .
D gene: .
J gene: TRBJ2-4
V gene: TRBV9
CDR3 length: 16

CDR3 DNA: TGCGCCAGCAGGAAAAAACTAGCGTTTTCCTACAATGAGCAGTTCTTC
CDR3 protein: CASRKKLAFSYNEQFF
clone size: many
D gene: TRBD2
J gene: TRBJ2-1
V gene: TRBV10-2
CDR3 length: 16

CDR3 DNA: TGTGCCACCAGGGTAAAGTCCGTGGGGAACACTGAAGCTTTCTTT
CDR3 protein: CATRVKSVGNTEAFF
clone size: .
D gene: .
J gene: TRBJ1-1
V gene: TRBV24-1
CDR3 length: 15

CDR3 DNA: TGTGCCAGCAGCGGAGAGCGGGGCTCCTACGAGCAGTACTTC
CDR3 protein: CASSGERGSYEQYF
clone size: .
D gene: TRBD2
J gene: TRBJ2-7
V gene: TRBV6-1
CDR3 length: 14

CDR3 DNA: TGCAGCGCCCTAGTAACTAGAAATTCAGATACGCAGTATTTT
CDR3 protein: CSALVTRNSDTQYF
clone size: .
D gene: .
J gene: TRBJ2-3
V gene: TRBV20-1
CDR3 length: 14

CDR3 DNA: TGTGCCAGCAGCCAAGATTTGCCTGTGGTGGAAGCTTTCTTT
CDR3 protein: CASSQDLPVVEAFF
clone size: few
D gene: .
J gene: TRBJ1-1
V gene: TRBV14
CDR3 length: 14

CDR3 DNA: TGTGCCAGCAGCTTAATGGGGGCCCCAGATACGCAGTATTTT
CDR3 protein: CASSLMGAPDTQYF
clone size: .
D gene: .
J gene: TRBJ2-3
V gene: TRBV11-2
CDR3 length: 14

CDR3 DNA: TGCGCCAGCAGCCAAGATTGGCCCCTAGCGGGATACAATGAGCAGTTCTTC
CDR3 protein: CASSQDWPLAGYNEQFF
clone size: .
D gene: TRBD2
J gene: TRBJ2-1
V gene: TRBV4-1
CDR3 length: 17

CDR3 DNA: TGTGCCACCAGAGGAAGACAGGGAGGGGGCACAGATACGCAGTATTTT
CDR3 protein: CATRGRQGGGTDTQYF
clone size: few
D gene: .
J gene: TRBJ2-3
V gene: TRBV24-1
CDR3 length: 16

CDR3 DNA: TGTGCCAGCAGCCCCATGGCCGGGGGGTTAAACACTGAAGCTTTCTTT
CDR3 protein: CASSPMAGGLNTEAFF
clone size: many
D gene: .
J gene: TRBJ1-1
V gene: TRBV7-8
CDR3 length: 16

CDR3 DNA: TGTGCCAGCAGCCCCGGACAGGTACCCACAGATACGCAGTATTTT
CDR3 protein: CASSPGQVPTDTQYF
clone size: few
D gene: TRBD1
J gene: TRBJ2-3
V gene: TRBV3-1
CDR3 length: 15

CDR3 DNA: TGTGCCAGCAGCACTGGGGCTTCGGGGGGGATAAACACTGAAGCTTTCTTT
CDR3 protein: CASSTGASGGINTEAFF
clone size: few
D gene: .
J gene: TRBJ1-1
V gene: TRBV7-9
CDR3 length: 17

CDR3 DNA: TGTGCCACCAGCAGAGGAAGGGTAGGGTTCAATGAGCAGTTCTTC
CDR3 protein: CATSRGRVGFNEQFF
clone size: .
D gene: .
J gene: TRBJ2-1
V gene: TRBV15
CDR3 length: 15

CDR3 DNA: TGTGCCAGCAGCAATCGGGACAGCCGGAATGAGCAGTTCTTC
CDR3 protein: CASSNRDSRNEQFF
clone size: many
D gene: TRBD1
J gene: TRBJ2-1
V gene: TRBV7-9
CDR3 length: 14

CDR3 DNA: TGCAGTGCTAGATCGGTCCTCGACACTGAAGCTTTCTTT
CDR3 protein: CSARSVLDTEAFF
clone size: .
D gene: .
J gene: TRBJ1-1
V gene: TRBV20-1
CDR3 length: 13

CDR3 DNA: TGTGCCAGCAGCTCCCGGGCCTCAGAAGCCAAAAACATTCAGTACTTC
CDR3 protein: CASSSRASEAKNIQYF
clone size: few
D gene: .
J gene: TRBJ2-4
V gene: TRBV7-9
CDR3 length: 16

CDR3 DNA: TGTGCCAGCACCCCTGCCGGGGTTCGAGGCAATGAGCAGTTCTTC
CDR3 protein: CASTPAGVRGNEQFF
clone size: few
D gene: .
J gene: TRBJ2-1
V gene: TRBV6-1
CDR3 length: 15

CDR3 DNA: TGCGCCAGCAGCAGCAGCGGGACAGTGGAAGCTTCACCCCTCCACTTT
CDR3 protein: CASSSSGTVEASPLHF
clone size: .
D gene: TRBD1
J gene: TRBJ1-6
V gene: TRBV5-1
CDR3 length: 16

CDR3 DNA: TGTGCCAGCAGCCGCCGCGGAGGGGCGGGTGAGCAGTTCTTC
CDR3 protein: CASSRRGGAGEQFF
clone size: many
D gene: .
J gene: TRBJ2-1
V gene: TRBV3-1
CDR3 length: 14

CDR3 DNA: TGTGCCAGCAGTGTAGCGGGAGGGCCTATCAGGCAGCAGTACTTC
CDR3 protein: CASSVAGGPIRQQYF
clone size: few
D gene: TRBD2
J gene: TRBJ2-7
V gene: TRBV12-3/TRBV12-4
CDR3 length: 15

CDR3 DNA: TGTGCCAGCAGCTACGGACAGGGGGGGGCCGAAGCTTTCTTT
CDR3 protein: CASSYGQGGAEAFF
clone size: .
D gene: TRBD1
J gene: TRBJ1-1
V gene: TRBV9
CDR3 length: 14

CDR3 DNA: TGTGCCCCCGGAGGTCGGACAGGGGGCACGAATGAGCAGTTCTTC
CDR3 protein: CAPGGRTGGTNEQFF
clone size: many
D gene: TRBD1
J gene: TRBJ2-1
V gene: TRBV24-1
CDR3 length: 15

CDR3 DNA: TGTGCCAGCAGTTCCTCAGGAGACTCCTACAATGAGCAGTTCTTC
CDR3 protein: CASSSSGDSYNEQFF
clone size: many
D gene: .
J gene: TRBJ2-1
V gene: TRBV12-3/TRBV12-4
CDR3 length: 15

CDR3 DNA: TGTGCCAGCAGCCGTCCCCCGGGGGGGGAGCTGTTTTTT
CDR3 protein: CASSRPPGGELFF
clone size: .
D gene: .
J gene: TRBJ2-2
V gene: TRBV9
CDR3 length: 13

CDR3 DNA: TGTGCCAGCAGCTTAGCGACATACGAGCAGTACTTC
CDR3 protein: CASSLATYEQYF
clone size: many
D gene: .
J gene: TRBJ2-7
V gene: TRBV7-9
CDR3 length: 12

CDR3 DNA: TGTGCCAGCAGCCAGTTCTCCACTAGCGGGGGAGGAGAGCAGTTCTTC
CDR3 protein: CASSQFSTSGGGEQFF
clone size: few
D gene: TRBD2
J gene: TRBJ2-1
V gene: TRBV3-1
CDR3 length: 16

CDR3 DNA: TGCGCCAGCAGCCAGCACCACCCGGGACTAGCGGGAGTGGATCCGCAGTATTTT
CDR3 protein: CASSQHHPGLAGVDPQYF
clone size: few
D gene: TRBD2
J gene: TRBJ2-3
V gene: TRBV4-1
CDR3 length: 18

CDR3 DNA: TGCGCCAGCAGCCAAGAAGGGTCGACTAGTAGAGAGACCCAGTACTTC
CDR3 protein: CASSQEGSTSRETQYF
clone size: many
D gene: .
J gene: TRBJ2-5
V gene: TRBV4-1
CDR3 length: 16

CDR3 DNA: TGCAGTGCTTCTCACAGCAACCAAGAGACCCAGTACTTC
CDR3 protein: CSASHSNQETQYF
clone size: .
D gene: .
J gene: TRBJ2-5
V gene: TRBV20-1
CDR3 length: 13

CDR3 DNA: TGTGCCAGCAGCTTCAACCTCTACGAGCAGTACTTC
CDR3 protein: CASSFNLYEQYF
clone size: few
D gene: .
J gene: TRBJ2-7
V gene: TRBV7-9
CDR3 length: 12

CDR3 DNA: TGTGCCAGCAGCGACCGCGGGAGGATCACAGATACGCAGTATTTT
CDR3 protein: CASSDRGRITDTQYF
clone size: few
D gene: TRBD2
J gene: TRBJ2-3
V gene: TRBV9
CDR3 length: 15

CDR3 DNA: TGTGCCACCCTCAAACAACCGGGACAGAGGTCCAATGAGCAGTTCTTC
CDR3 protein: CATLKQPGQRSNEQFF
clone size: many
D gene: TRBD1
J gene: TRBJ2-1
V gene: TRBV6-1
CDR3 length: 16